Listed below are T cell receptor beta chains from one sample, sequenced in a study of blood T cell repertoires in COVID-19. The protocol was immunoSEQ multiplex PCR, while the TCRdb copy is restricted to in-frame clones and leaves out a portion. Of around 230,000 clones listed, just under 90% were seen once; the top ten hold approximately 4.3%. Sequenced sample: PBMCs or T cells enriched from blood (not recorded which). The receptors derive from a woman in her twenties or thirties with acute COVID-19. The CDR3 runs from the conserved cysteine through the conserved F or W. The order of the fields is clone size, J gene, V gene, CDR3 length, D gene, CDR3 DNA, CDR3 protein. D genes are given only for firm matches. Size tells how often a clone was seen (once, few, many) or the class of an expanded clone, and some rows leave it out.

clone_size: NA; j_call: TRBJ1-1; v_call: TRBV9; cdr3_length: 13; d_call: NA; cdr3_nt: TGTGCCAGCAGCCCCGTTTCGAACACTGAAGCTTTCTTT; cdr3_aa: CASSPVSNTEAFF
clone_size: NA; j_call: TRBJ1-5; v_call: TRBV27; cdr3_length: 14; d_call: TRBD1; cdr3_nt: TGTGCCAGCAGTCAGGGGGGTAGCAATCAGCCCCAGCATTTT; cdr3_aa: CASSQGGSNQPQHF
clone_size: once; j_call: TRBJ2-1; v_call: TRBV10-1; cdr3_length: 13; d_call: NA; cdr3_nt: TGCGCCAGCAGTGAACAGGGATGGGATGAGCAGTTCTTC; cdr3_aa: CASSEQGWDEQFF
clone_size: NA; j_call: TRBJ1-1; v_call: TRBV19; cdr3_length: 16; d_call: TRBD1; cdr3_nt: TGTGCCAGTAGTCCTGGGACAGGGGGCGTTAACACTGAAGCTTTCTTT; cdr3_aa: CASSPGTGGVNTEAFF
clone_size: NA; j_call: TRBJ1-5; v_call: TRBV4-1; cdr3_length: 18; d_call: NA; cdr3_nt: TGCGCCAGCAGCCAAGCCTCGACCGGGGGGCAGGGCAATCAGCCCCAGCATTTT; cdr3_aa: CASSQASTGGQGNQPQHF
clone_size: NA; j_call: TRBJ2-5; v_call: TRBV30; cdr3_length: 14; d_call: NA; cdr3_nt: TGTGCCTGGAGTGGTTACAGCATCCAAGAGACCCAGTACTTC; cdr3_aa: CAWSGYSIQETQYF
clone_size: NA; j_call: TRBJ2-1; v_call: TRBV7-3; cdr3_length: 13; d_call: NA; cdr3_nt: TGTGCCAGCAGCTTAATCAGGGACAATGAGCAGTTCTTC; cdr3_aa: CASSLIRDNEQFF
clone_size: NA; j_call: TRBJ2-7; v_call: TRBV30; cdr3_length: 15; d_call: TRBD1; cdr3_nt: TGTGCCTGGAGTGTAGGGGGCAGGGGGTACTACGAGCAGTACTTC; cdr3_aa: CAWSVGGRGYYEQYF
clone_size: NA; j_call: TRBJ1-6; v_call: TRBV19; cdr3_length: 14; d_call: NA; cdr3_nt: TGTGCCAGTAGTATCGAACAGGGTGGTTCACCCCTCCACTTT; cdr3_aa: CASSIEQGGSPLHF
clone_size: NA; j_call: TRBJ2-7; v_call: TRBV9; cdr3_length: 15; d_call: TRBD1; cdr3_nt: TGTGCCAGCAGCCCCCGGGACAGGGAACCCCGCGAGCAGTACTTC; cdr3_aa: CASSPRDREPREQYF
clone_size: NA; j_call: TRBJ2-7; v_call: TRBV29-1; cdr3_length: 11; d_call: NA; cdr3_nt: TGCAGCGTTGAGGGGAGCTACGAGCAGTACTTC; cdr3_aa: CSVEGSYEQYF
clone_size: NA; j_call: TRBJ1-3; v_call: TRBV20-1; cdr3_length: 17; d_call: NA; cdr3_nt: TGCAGTGCTAGTCCCTTAGGGGAGGTGACGGTCGGAAACACCATATATTTT; cdr3_aa: CSASPLGEVTVGNTIYF
clone_size: NA; j_call: TRBJ2-7; v_call: TRBV29-1; cdr3_length: 15; d_call: TRBD1; cdr3_nt: TGCAGCGTAACCCCCGGGACAGCTTTCTCCTACGAGCAGTACTTC; cdr3_aa: CSVTPGTAFSYEQYF
clone_size: NA; j_call: TRBJ1-4; v_call: TRBV2; cdr3_length: 15; d_call: NA; cdr3_nt: TGTGCCAGCCTGGCAGGATGGGGAGGGAATGAAAAACTGTTTTTT; cdr3_aa: CASLAGWGGNEKLFF
clone_size: NA; j_call: TRBJ2-1; v_call: TRBV19; cdr3_length: 14; d_call: TRBD1; cdr3_nt: TGTGCCAGTCGGACAGGGGAGACCTACAATGAGCAGTTCTTC; cdr3_aa: CASRTGETYNEQFF
clone_size: NA; j_call: TRBJ1-2; v_call: TRBV28; cdr3_length: 15; d_call: TRBD1; cdr3_nt: TGTGCCAGCAGTGGGGGGACAGGAGCTAACTATGGCTACACCTTC; cdr3_aa: CASSGGTGANYGYTF
clone_size: NA; j_call: TRBJ2-7; v_call: TRBV5-1; cdr3_length: 15; d_call: NA; cdr3_nt: TGCGCCAGCAGCCCTAATACTAGGTCTGGCTACGAGCAGTACTTC; cdr3_aa: CASSPNTRSGYEQYF
clone_size: NA; j_call: TRBJ1-4; v_call: TRBV2; cdr3_length: 15; d_call: NA; cdr3_nt: TGTGCCAGCATCCTACCCCAGGCAGCTAATGAAAAACTGTTTTTT; cdr3_aa: CASILPQAANEKLFF
clone_size: NA; j_call: TRBJ2-7; v_call: TRBV11-2; cdr3_length: 15; d_call: NA; cdr3_nt: TGTGCCAGCACCCAACGAGCAGGGGACTCCTACGAGCAGTACTTC; cdr3_aa: CASTQRAGDSYEQYF
clone_size: NA; j_call: TRBJ1-6; v_call: TRBV27; cdr3_length: 17; d_call: TRBD1; cdr3_nt: TGTGCCAGCAGTTACATGACAGGGAGCTCCTATAATTCACCCCTCCACTTT; cdr3_aa: CASSYMTGSSYNSPLHF